Below are 28 T cell receptor beta chains sequenced from a single sample in a study of regulatory T cells in long-lasting Graves disease. iRepertoire HTBI primers and Arm-PCR of CDR3 regions built TCR beta libraries. TCRdb passed the multiplex PCR reads through MiXCR, listing each CDR3 protein once. Altogether about 660,000 distinct CDR3 sequences are present, around 32% being singletons, with the ten largest covering 42%. Time point of the sample: persistent/refractory GD, antithyroid drugs over 5 years with positive TRAb. PBMC RNA was the source of the TCR library. Specimen: peripheral blood mononuclear cells (PBMCs), collected when the disease was refractory, from a patient treated with antithyroid drugs. The receptor set was obtained from a female donor with Graves disease.

This rearrangement joins TRBV9 to TRBJ2-5, with D possibly called TRBD1 or TRBD2 (6 bases each). The ends were cut back, 0 bases at V and 1 base at J, with 13 bases in the middle. The CDR3 spans 16 residues. CDR1 and CDR2 from the germline V gene are SGDLS and YYNGEE. Here the CDR3 DNA reads TGTGCCAGCAGCGTAGAGGGGGGCTTAAGCCAAGAGACCCAGTACTTC. This gives the protein CASSVEGGLSQETQYF. Full variable domain (rest looked up from reference TRBV9 and TRBJ2-5): DSGVTQTPKHLITATGQRVTLRCSPRSGDLSVYWYQQSLDQGLQFLIQYYNGEERAKGNILERFSAQQFPDLHSELNLSSLELGDSALYFCASSVEGGLSQETQYFGPGTRLLVL.

In its sample, this clonotype was seen a few times. This sequence joins TRBV6-2 or TRBV6-3 and TRBJ2-5; 9 bases align to TRBD2. This CDR3 region has 14 residues. J gave up 5 bases and V 4 bases, and 5 bases lay outside the gene matches. The germline V gene has CDR1 MNHEY and CDR2 SVGEGT. The CDR3 nucleotides are TGTGCCAGCAGTTCCCGACTAGCGGCGGAGACCCAGTACTTC. This encodes CASSSRLAAETQYF.

This clonotype has only a few counts. The rearrangement uses TRBV12-3 or TRBV12-4 and TRBJ1-5, with D hard to call. Trimming left V 3 bases short and J 4 bases short, with 10 bases between. The CDR3 consists of 14 residues. The CDR3 region is CASSFRVGNQPQHF. The CDR3, as DNA: TGTGCCAGCAGTTTTCGTGTCGGGAATCAGCCCCAGCATTTT.

The V call is TRBV5-1, the J call TRBJ1-2; D is possibly TRBD1 (6 bases). V was clipped by 0 bases and J by 8 bases, with 14 bases between them. In germline, CDR1 is SGHRS, CDR2 YFSETQ. CDR3 length equals 14 residues. This CDR3 reads CASSLASGEGGYTF. CDR3 sequence (DNA): TGCGCCAGCAGCTTGGCCTCAGGGGAAGGGGGCTACACCTTC.

Notes on this clonotype: Lacking the conserved final phenylalanine or tryptophan, this CDR3 likely reflects a read error. The chain joins TRBV28 to TRBJ1-3; maybe TRBD1 (5 bases). This CDR3 region has 14 residues. Looked up from germline, CDR1 is MDHEN and CDR2 is SYDVKM. Trimming stripped 5 bases from V and 4 bases from J, with 12 bases between. CDR3 in amino acids: CASSGGSSGNTIYL. In nucleotides, the CDR3 is TGTGCCAGCAGTGGGGGGTCTTCAGGAAACACCATATATCTT.

This sequence joins TRBV20-1 and TRBJ1-2; tentative D call: TRBD1 (5 bases). The CDR3 is 11 amino acids. The V end was cut by 5 bases, the J end by 8 bases, with 12 bases between. From germline, CDR1 is DFQATT and CDR2 SNEGSKA (reference sequence). The CDR3 coding sequence is TGCAGTGCTGTCCGGGGGTGGGGCTACACCTTC. It codes for CSAVRGWGYTF.

This clonotype has ten or more counts. V is TRBV28 and J is TRBJ2-7, with a tentative D call TRBD1 (6 bases). The CDR3 sequence is 14 residues long. The V gene lost 2 bases and the J gene lost 9 bases, with 17 bases spanning the gap. CDR1 MDHEN and CDR2 SYDVKM come from the germline V gene. The CDR3 loop is CASSLPGTRPRQYF. As DNA, the CDR3 is TGTGCCAGCAGTTTACCCGGGACACGCCCTCGGCAGTACTTC. The full variable domain, its missing parts supplied by reference TRBV28 and TRBJ2-7, is DVKVTQSSRYLVKRTGEKVFLECVQDMDHENMFWYRQDPGLGLRLIYFSYDVKMKEKGDIPEGYSVSREKKERFSLILESASTNQTSMYLCASSLPGTRPRQYFGPGTRLTVT.

The CDR3 DNA reads as TGTGCCAGCTCACCGGGTCTCGAAGGTTCACCCCTCCACTTT. This encodes CASSPGLEGSPLHF. V usage is TRBV18 and J usage is TRBJ1-6; D remains unclear. With 3 bases removed from V and 9 bases from J, the gap between germline ends came to 12 bases. Germline V CDR1 and CDR2: KGHSH, LQKENI. The CDR3 has 14 residues.

This clonotype appeared a few times. The chain combines TRBV27 with TRBJ1-1, with 8 bases fitting TRBD1. Trimming cost V 6 bases and J 1 base; bases outside gene matches: 4. This CDR3 contains 14 residues. The V gene's germline CDR1 is MNHEY and CDR2 SMNVEV (reference sequence). CDR3: CASRWTGRNTEAFF. The CDR3 coding sequence is TGTGCCAGCAGATGGACAGGGAGGAACACTGAAGCTTTCTTT.

V and J are TRBV12-3 or TRBV12-4 and TRBJ1-2; D is ambiguous. Deletions cut 6 bases from V and 4 bases from J, with 18 bases between. The CDR3 sequence is 15 residues long. CDR3 residues: CASSHEMRRSYGYTF. For the CDR3, the DNA is TGTGCCAGCAGCCATGAAATGAGAAGGTCCTATGGCTACACCTTC.

This clonotype was observed at least ten times. J is TRBJ1-1 and V is TRBV5-1; no clear D. The CDR3 loop spans 13 amino acids. Germline loops: CDR1 SGHRS, CDR2 YFSETQ. With 0 bases removed from V and 7 bases from J, the gap between germline ends came to 10 bases. The CDR3 nucleotides read TGCGCCAGCAGCTTGGTCGGCGGGCTTGAAGCTTTCTTT. Encoded protein: CASSLVGGLEAFF.

This clonotype was detected many times. The rearrangement joins TRBV6-2 or TRBV6-3 to TRBJ2-7, with 9 bases identical to TRBD1. This CDR3 spans 14 amino acids. Germline V CDR1 and CDR2: MNHEY, SVGEGT. V dropped 5 bases and J dropped 2; count of bases not matched to a gene: 4. The CDR3: CASSTGTGPYEQYF. In DNA form, the CDR3 reads TGTGCCAGCAGTACCGGGACAGGGCCCTACGAGCAGTACTTC.

There are a few counts of this clonotype. The V and J genes are TRBV11-2 and TRBJ1-1; D is ambiguous. V was clipped by 5 bases and J by 3 bases, with 16 bases between them. The CDR3 totals 15 residues. Germline CDR1 reads SGHAT; CDR2 reads FQNNGV. The CDR3 DNA reads as TGTGCCAGCAGCCCCCGGGGTGGGTCGGACACTGAAGCTTTCTTT. This encodes CASSPRGGSDTEAFF. The variable domain in full, completed from reference TRBV11-2 and TRBJ1-1, reads EAGVAQSPRYKIIEKRQSVAFWCNPISGHATLYWYQQILGQGPKLLIQFQNNGVVDDSQLPKDRFSAERLKGVDSTLKIQPAKLEDSAVYLCASSPRGGSDTEAFFGQGTRLTVV.

The V gene is TRBV7-9, the J gene TRBJ1-1, with 8 bases fitting TRBD1. In germline, CDR1 is SEHNR, CDR2 FQNEAQ (reference sequence). The CDR3 has 13 amino acids. Trimming at V came to 6 bases and at J to 7 bases, leaving 7 bases not matched to a gene. Written as DNA, the CDR3 is TGTGCCAGCAGTCGAGACAGGGGAGGTGAAGCTTTCTTT. Translated, it gives CASSRDRGGEAFF.

This clonotype has only a few counts. This rearrangement joins TRBV6-1 to TRBJ1-1, with D hard to call. CDR1 MNHNS and CDR2 SASEGT come from the germline V gene. V lost 1 base to trimming and J lost 6 bases, with 15 bases between them. This CDR3 region has 15 residues. This CDR3 is CASSEVMGYLSEAFF. The CDR3 DNA follows: TGTGCCAGCAGTGAAGTAATGGGGTACCTCTCTGAAGCTTTCTTT.

This chain links TRBV29-1 with TRBJ1-2, with D possibly matching TRBD1 (6 bases). Germline loops: CDR1 SQVTM, CDR2 ANQGSEA. Trimming pared 7 bases from V and 5 bases from J, leaving 11 bases between. This CDR3 spans 11 amino acids. For the CDR3, the DNA is TGCAGCGCCGGACAGCCTTATGGCTACACCTTC. This gives the protein CSAGQPYGYTF.

This clonotype was seen only once. This chain links TRBV20-1 with TRBJ1-2; 7 positions match TRBD1. Germline trimming cut 4 bases from V and 9 bases from J; bases unmatched to any gene: 5. Per germline, CDR1 DFQATT and CDR2 SNEGSKA (reference sequence). The CDR3 has 11 residues. CDR3 protein: CSATGTDSYTF. In nucleotides, the CDR3 is TGCAGTGCTACCGGGACAGATAGCTACACCTTC.

V and J are TRBV3-1 and TRBJ1-2; D possibly corresponds to TRBD1 (5 bases). This CDR3 spans 14 amino acids. V was trimmed by 0 bases and J by 4 bases, leaving 9 bases between them. CDR1 LGHDT and CDR2 YNNKEL come from the germline V gene (reference sequence). CDR3 in amino acids: CASSQDRQIYGYTF. Here the CDR3 DNA reads TGTGCCAGCAGCCAAGATCGACAGATCTATGGCTACACCTTC.

For this clonotype: Mismatch with germline at one junction end may stem from a read error. CDR3 loop: CASHRTVSGNTVYF. The CDR3, as DNA: TGTGCCAGCCACAGGACAGTCTCTGGAAACACCGTATATTTT. The chain is built from TRBV2 and TRBJ1-3; possibly TRBD1 for D (6 bases). The germline V gene has CDR1 SNHLY and CDR2 FYNNEI. The CDR3 extends over 14 amino acids.

A few counts support this clonotype. V gene TRBV12-3 or TRBV12-4 combines with J gene TRBJ1-3; a possible D gene is TRBD1 (6 bases). Between the trimmed V and J ends, which lost 4 bases and 4 bases, there was a span of 14 bases. This CDR3 is 15 amino acids long. The CDR3: CASSSRDILGNTIYF. DNA of the CDR3: TGTGCCAGCAGTTCCAGGGACATTTTAGGAAACACCATATATTTT.

This clonotype was counted between two and nine times. The CDR3 protein is CASSRRDRRTEAFF. The CDR3 region has the DNA TGTGCCAGTAGTCGCCGGGACAGGAGGACTGAAGCTTTCTTT. The V call is TRBV19, the J call TRBJ1-1, with 8 bases identical to TRBD1. Germline V gene sequence: CDR1 LNHDA, CDR2 SQIVND (reference sequence). CDR3 length: 14 residues. The V segment lost 5 bases and the J segment 5 bases; nucleotides outside the gene matches: 7.

CDR3 amino acids: CASSARADGYTF. The CDR3 DNA sequence: TGTGCCAGCAGTGCTCGGGCGGATGGCTACACCTTC. The chain uses TRBV6-1 and TRBJ1-2; D ambiguous. Trimming removed 4 bases from V and 6 bases from J, with 9 bases in between. Germline CDR1 and CDR2: MNHNS and SASEGT. This CDR3 is 12 amino acids long.

Worth noting for this clonotype: Relative to the germline gene, one junction end is altered; a read error may explain this. The V and J genes are TRBV12-3 or TRBV12-4 and TRBJ1-4, with D maybe TRBD1 (5 bases). The length of the CDR3 is 16 residues. This chain's CDR3 is CTSSLNLGASNEKLFF. Written as DNA, the CDR3 is TGTACCAGCAGTTTAAATTTAGGGGCGTCAAATGAAAAACTGTTTTTT.

The sample holds a few counts of this clonotype. The rearrangement joins TRBV19 to TRBJ1-5; possibly TRBD1 for D (5 bases). V was shortened by 8 bases and J by 7 bases, with 18 bases between the two germline ends. The CDR3 contains 14 residues. CDR1 and CDR2 (germline): LNHDA, SQIVND (reference sequence). CDR3 in DNA: TGTGCCAGTCAGAAATCAGGGTCAAACCAGCCCCAGCATTTT. It codes for CASQKSGSNQPQHF.

V and J are TRBV4-1 and TRBJ2-7; D is possibly TRBD2 (5 bases). Germline assignment: CDR1 MGHRA and CDR2 YSYEKL. The CDR3 spans 14 residues. Trimming took 5 bases from V and 2 from J, leaving 13 bases between them. The CDR3 sequence: CASSEPGSAYEQYF. CDR3 DNA: TGCGCCAGCAGCGAGCCGGGATCCGCCTACGAGCAGTACTTC.

The table lists this clonotype with a few counts. The rearrangement uses TRBV20-1 and TRBJ2-5; D remains ambiguous. The CDR3 contains 11 residues. V lost 3 bases and J 5 bases, leaving 7 bases between the germline ends. Germline V gene sequence: CDR1 DFQATT, CDR2 SNEGSKA (reference sequence). The CDR3 DNA reads as TGCAGTGCTAGGTGGCGTGAGACCCAGTACTTC. It yields the protein CSARWRETQYF.

This sequence joins TRBV27 and TRBJ2-5; D may be TRBD1 (6 bases). Germline values: CDR1 MNHEY, CDR2 SMNVEV (reference sequence). The CDR3 has 14 amino acids. Trimming cost V 6 bases and J 2 bases, with 13 bases left between them. Here the CDR3 reads CASRSWGPQETQYF. The CDR3 coding sequence is TGTGCCAGCAGATCTTGGGGGCCGCAAGAGACCCAGTACTTC.

The chain joins TRBV6-1 to TRBJ1-2, with D possibly being TRBD1 (5 bases). Trimming shortened V by 6 bases and J by 5 bases, and 19 bases separated the two germline ends. This CDR3 comprises 15 residues. Per the germline V gene, CDR1 is MNHNS and CDR2 is SASEGT. CDR3 sequence reads: CASRPVQGGGYGYTF. The CDR3 DNA reads TGTGCCAGCAGACCGGTTCAGGGTGGGGGGTATGGCTACACCTTC.